The T cell receptor (beta chain) described here comes from a study of early T cells in non-severe SARS-CoV-2 infection. Study as a whole: Sequencing of unsorted whole blood was done on bulk RNA, leaving chains unpaired.

V was cut by 5 bases and J by 0 bases, with 8 bases left in between. The CDR3 is 15 amino acids. Germline CDR1 is SGHVS and CDR2 is FQNEAQ. TCRdb re-called the 5' RACE reads with MiXCR, one entry per CDR3 protein. The sample records about 110,000 distinct CDR3 sequences, 10% to 15% being singletons. Specimen: whole blood, collected at baseline. This receptor was identified in an adult who was a healthcare worker with PCR-confirmed SARS-CoV-2 infection or an uninfected control (not recorded which). V gene TRBV7-8 combines with J gene TRBJ2-6; D is unresolved. CDR3 loop: CASSPELSGANVLTF. The CDR3 DNA reads as TGTGCCAGCAGCCCGGAGCTCTCTGGGGCCAACGTCCTGACTTTC.